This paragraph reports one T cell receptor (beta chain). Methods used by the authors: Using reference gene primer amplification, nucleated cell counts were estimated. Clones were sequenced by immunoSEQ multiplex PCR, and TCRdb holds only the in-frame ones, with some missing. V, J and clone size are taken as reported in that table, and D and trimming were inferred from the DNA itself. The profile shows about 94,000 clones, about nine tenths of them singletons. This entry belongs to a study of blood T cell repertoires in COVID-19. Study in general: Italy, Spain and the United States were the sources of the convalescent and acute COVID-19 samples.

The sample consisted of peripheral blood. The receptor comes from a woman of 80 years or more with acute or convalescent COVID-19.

CDR3 in DNA: TGTGCCAGCAGAAGGAGCTATGGCTACACCTTC. This encodes CASRRSYGYTF. This chain connects TRBV7-9 to TRBJ1-2; D is unclear. Germline-derived CDR1 and CDR2 are SEHNR and FQNEAQ (reference sequence). The CDR3 loop spans 11 amino acids. The V and J ends lost 6 bases and 4 bases respectively, with 6 bases between them.